This TCR beta chain was captured by sequencing in a study of blood T cell repertoires in COVID-19. Across the whole study: Whether acute or convalescent, the COVID-19 samples came from the United States, Italy and Spain.

From germline, CDR1 is MNHEY and CDR2 SVGEGT. With V trimmed by 2 bases and J by 5 bases, 13 bases remained unmatched. The CDR3 consists of 17 residues. Measured with immunoSEQ multiplex PCR; TCRdb has only the in-frame clones, and not every one. The profile shows 30,000 to 40,000 clones, approximately 86% of them singletons. The sequence derives from a man between 65 and 80 years old with acute or convalescent COVID-19. The material sequenced was peripheral blood. The V gene is TRBV6-2 or TRBV6-3, the J gene TRBJ2-7; TRBD2 matches at 9 bases. The CDR3 nucleotides read TGTGCCAGCAGTTACGATTCCTTAGCGGGAGTTATCAACGAGCAGTACTTC. This encodes CASSYDSLAGVINEQYF.